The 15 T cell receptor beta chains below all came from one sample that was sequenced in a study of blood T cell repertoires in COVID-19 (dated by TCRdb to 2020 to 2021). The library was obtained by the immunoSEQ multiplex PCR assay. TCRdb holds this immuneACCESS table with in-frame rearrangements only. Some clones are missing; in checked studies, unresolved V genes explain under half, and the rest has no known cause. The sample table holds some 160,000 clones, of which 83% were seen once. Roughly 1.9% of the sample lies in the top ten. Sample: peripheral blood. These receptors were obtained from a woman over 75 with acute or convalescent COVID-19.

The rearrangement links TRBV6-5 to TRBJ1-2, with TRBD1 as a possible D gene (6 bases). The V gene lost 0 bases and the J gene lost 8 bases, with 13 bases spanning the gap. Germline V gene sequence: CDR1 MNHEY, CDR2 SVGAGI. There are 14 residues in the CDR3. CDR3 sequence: CASSYSRGAGGYTF. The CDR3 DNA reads TGTGCCAGCAGTTACTCTCGGGGGGCCGGGGGCTACACCTTC.

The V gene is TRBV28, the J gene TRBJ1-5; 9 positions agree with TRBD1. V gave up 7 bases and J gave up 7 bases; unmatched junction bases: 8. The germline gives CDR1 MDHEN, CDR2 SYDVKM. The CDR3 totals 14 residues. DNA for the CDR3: TGTGCCAGCAATAAACAGGGGGCAGGGCAGCCCCAGCATTTT. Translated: CASNKQGAGQPQHF.

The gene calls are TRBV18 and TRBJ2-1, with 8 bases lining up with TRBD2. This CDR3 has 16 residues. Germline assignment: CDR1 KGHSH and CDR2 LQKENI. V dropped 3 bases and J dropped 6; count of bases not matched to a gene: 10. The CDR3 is CASSPREGPPLNEQFF. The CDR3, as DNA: TGTGCCAGCTCACCTCGGGAGGGCCCCCCTCTCAATGAGCAGTTCTTC.

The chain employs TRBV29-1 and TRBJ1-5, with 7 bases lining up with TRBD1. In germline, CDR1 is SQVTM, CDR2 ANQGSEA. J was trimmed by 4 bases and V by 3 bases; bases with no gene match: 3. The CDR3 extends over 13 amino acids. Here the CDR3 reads CSVEGQPNQPQHF. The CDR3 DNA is TGCAGCGTTGAGGGACAGCCTAATCAGCCCCAGCATTTT.

The CDR3 DNA reads as TGTGCCACCGAATCCACATACGGGGAACGAGGTGAGCAGTTCTTC. This codes for CATESTYGERGEQFF. The gene calls are TRBV24-1 and TRBJ2-1, with TRBD2 as a possible D gene (5 bases). The CDR3 runs 15 residues. The germline gives CDR1 KGHDR, CDR2 SFDVKD. Trimming removed 9 bases at V and 9 bases at J, with 23 bases between.

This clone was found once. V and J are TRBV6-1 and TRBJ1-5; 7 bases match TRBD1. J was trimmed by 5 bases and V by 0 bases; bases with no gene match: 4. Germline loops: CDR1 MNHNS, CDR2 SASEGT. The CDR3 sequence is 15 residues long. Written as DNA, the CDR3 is TGTGCCAGCAGTGAAGCTGGGGGACAGCATCAGCCCCAGCATTTT. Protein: CASSEAGGQHQPQHF.

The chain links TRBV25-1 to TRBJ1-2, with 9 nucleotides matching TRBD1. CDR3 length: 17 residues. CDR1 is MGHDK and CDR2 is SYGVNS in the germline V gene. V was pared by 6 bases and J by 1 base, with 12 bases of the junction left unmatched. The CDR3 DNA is TGTGCCAGCAGCGGGCTGAGTTCGGGACAGGGTAACTATGGCTACACCTTC. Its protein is CASSGLSSGQGNYGYTF.

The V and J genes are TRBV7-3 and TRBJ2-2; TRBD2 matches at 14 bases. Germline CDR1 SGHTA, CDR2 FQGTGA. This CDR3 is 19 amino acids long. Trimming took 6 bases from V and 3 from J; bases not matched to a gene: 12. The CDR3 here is CASSLRGLAGAVDTGELFF. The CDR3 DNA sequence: TGTGCCAGCAGTCTCCGGGGACTAGCGGGGGCGGTCGACACCGGGGAGCTGTTTTTT.

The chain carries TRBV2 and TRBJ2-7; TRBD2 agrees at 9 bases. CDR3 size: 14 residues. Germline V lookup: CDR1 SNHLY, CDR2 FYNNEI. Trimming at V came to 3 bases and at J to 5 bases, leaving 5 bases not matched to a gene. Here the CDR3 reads CASSDRTSVDEQYF. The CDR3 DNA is TGTGCCAGCAGTGATAGGACTAGCGTCGACGAGCAGTACTTC.

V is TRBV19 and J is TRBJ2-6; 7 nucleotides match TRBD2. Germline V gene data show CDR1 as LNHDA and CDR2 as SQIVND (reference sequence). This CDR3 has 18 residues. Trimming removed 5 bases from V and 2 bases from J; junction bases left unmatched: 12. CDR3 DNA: TGTGCCAGTAGTTCTATCGTAGGCGGGAGTACTGGGGCCAACGTCCTGACTTTC. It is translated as CASSSIVGGSTGANVLTF.

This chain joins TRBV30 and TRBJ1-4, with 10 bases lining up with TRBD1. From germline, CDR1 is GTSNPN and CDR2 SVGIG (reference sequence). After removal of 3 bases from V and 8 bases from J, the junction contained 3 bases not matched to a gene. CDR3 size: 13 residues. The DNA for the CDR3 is TGTGCCTGGAGAGACAGGGGGCGGGAAAAACTGTTTTTT. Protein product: CAWRDRGREKLFF.

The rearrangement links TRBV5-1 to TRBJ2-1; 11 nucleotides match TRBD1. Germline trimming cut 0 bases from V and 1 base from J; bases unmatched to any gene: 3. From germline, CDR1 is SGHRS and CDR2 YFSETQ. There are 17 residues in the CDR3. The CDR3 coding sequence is TGCGCCAGCAGCTTGGGGACAGGGGGCGATTCCTACAATGAGCAGTTCTTC. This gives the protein CASSLGTGGDSYNEQFF.

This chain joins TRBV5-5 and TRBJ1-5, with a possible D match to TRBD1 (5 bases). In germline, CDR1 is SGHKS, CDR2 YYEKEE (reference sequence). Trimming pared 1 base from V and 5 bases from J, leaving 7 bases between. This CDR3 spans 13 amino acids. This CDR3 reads CASSLWGDQPQHF. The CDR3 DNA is TGTGCCAGCAGCTTGTGGGGGGATCAGCCCCAGCATTTT. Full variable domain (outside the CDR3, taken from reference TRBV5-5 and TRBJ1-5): DAGVTQSPTHLIKTRGQQVTLRCSPISGHKSVSWYQQVLGQGPQFIFQYYEKEERGRGNFPDRFSARQFPNYSSELNVNALLLGDSALYLCASSLWGDQPQHFGDGTRLSIL.

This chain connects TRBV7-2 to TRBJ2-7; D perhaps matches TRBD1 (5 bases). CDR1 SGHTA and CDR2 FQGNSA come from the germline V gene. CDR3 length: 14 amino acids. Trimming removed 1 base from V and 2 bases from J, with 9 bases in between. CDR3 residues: CASSLDQGAYEQYF. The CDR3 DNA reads TGTGCCAGCAGCTTAGATCAGGGCGCCTACGAGCAGTACTTC.

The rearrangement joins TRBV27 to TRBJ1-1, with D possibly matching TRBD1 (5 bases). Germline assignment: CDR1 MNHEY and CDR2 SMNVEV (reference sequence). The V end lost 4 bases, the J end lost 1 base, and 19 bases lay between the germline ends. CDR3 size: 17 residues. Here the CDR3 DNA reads TGTGCCAGCAGTTGGAAACCAGGGATAAGGCCGAACACTGAAGCTTTCTTT. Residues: CASSWKPGIRPNTEAFF.